The clone carrying this TCR beta chain was counted only a few times. The antigen is not known. This entry comes from a study of radiotherapy plus CTLA-4 blockade in lung cancer. Looking at the study overall: The study recorded objective responses in less than 20% of patients and disease control in 31%. Study-wide points: TCR clones originating in tumors grew in number in blood after radiotherapy plus ipilimumab. How blood T cell clones changed early, along with interferon-beta, reportedly forecast response best.

The assay was immunoSEQ multiplex PCR, and TCRdb's table has in-frame clones only and misses some. The repertoire includes 80,000 to 95,000 clones, roughly 80% of them detected once, and around 25% sits in the top ten. The CDR3 extends over 18 amino acids. V was clipped by 1 base and J by 3 bases, with 19 bases between them. Germline-derived CDR1 and CDR2 are LNHNV and YYDKDF (reference sequence). In chemo-refractory metastatic non-small-cell lung cancer, patients got ipilimumab CTLA-4 blockade together with focal radiation. The source material was peripheral blood, sampled from a patient treated with radiotherapy plus ipilimumab. The sequence came from a human donor with non-small cell lung cancer that progressed on radiotherapy plus ipilimumab. This rearrangement joins TRBV15 to TRBJ1-5; the D is unclear. In DNA, the CDR3 is TGTGCCACCAGCAGAGGTCGGGCTACAGACGGCCTCAATCAGCCCCAGCATTTT. Translating it yields CATSRGRATDGLNQPQHF.